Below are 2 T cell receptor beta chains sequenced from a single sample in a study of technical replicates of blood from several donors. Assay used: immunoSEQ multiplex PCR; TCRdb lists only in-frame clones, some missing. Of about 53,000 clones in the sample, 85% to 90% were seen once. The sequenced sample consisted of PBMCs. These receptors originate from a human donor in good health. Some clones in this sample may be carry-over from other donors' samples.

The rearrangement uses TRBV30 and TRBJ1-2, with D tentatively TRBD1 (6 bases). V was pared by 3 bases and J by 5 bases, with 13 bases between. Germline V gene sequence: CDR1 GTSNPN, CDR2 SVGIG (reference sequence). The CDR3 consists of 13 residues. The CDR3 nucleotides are TGTGCCTGGAGCGTTCAGGGGAAATATGGCTACACCTTC. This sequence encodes CAWSVQGKYGYTF.

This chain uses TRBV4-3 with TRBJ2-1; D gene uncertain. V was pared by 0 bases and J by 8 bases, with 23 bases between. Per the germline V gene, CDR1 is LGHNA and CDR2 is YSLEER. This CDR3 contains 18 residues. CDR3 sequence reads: CASSQDFSLRGLTYEQFF. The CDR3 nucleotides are TGCGCCAGCAGCCAAGATTTTAGCCTCCGAGGCCTTACGTATGAGCAGTTCTTC.